A selection of T cell receptor beta chains follows, all from one sample in a study of cytotoxic CD8 clonotypes in ibrutinib-treated CLL. Only in-frame clones appear in the TCRdb table, and some are missing; sequencing was by immunoSEQ multiplex PCR. The sample shows tens of thousands of clones, 65% to 70% of them seen only once. The input for sequencing was PBMCs, taken at disease progression, from a patient treated with ibrutinib. These receptor sequences come from a human donor with chronic lymphocytic leukemia. Both conserved end residues are part of each CDR3. A D gene is named only where the DNA matches it firmly. Expanded clones are given a class, and other clones once, few, many or no size at all.

j_gene: TRBJ2-7
v_gene: TRBV2
d_gene: NA
abundance: NA
CDR3nt: TGTGCCAGCACCGCGGGGTTACGGGGCTACGAGCAGTACTTC
CDR3aa: CASTAGLRGYEQYF

j_gene: TRBJ1-4
v_gene: TRBV7-6
d_gene: NA
abundance: NA
CDR3nt: TGTGCCAGCAGCTTCTCTAGGACAAAGGGCCGTAATGAAAAACTGTTTTTT
CDR3aa: CASSFSRTKGRNEKLFF

j_gene: TRBJ2-7
v_gene: TRBV27
d_gene: NA
abundance: NA
CDR3nt: TGTGCCAGCAGCACCCTCAGAGGAGGATCTCACGAGCAGTACTTC
CDR3aa: CASSTLRGGSHEQYF

j_gene: TRBJ2-3
v_gene: TRBV27
d_gene: NA
abundance: once
CDR3nt: TGTGCCAGCAGTTTATTCCGATCCACAGATACGCAGTATTTT
CDR3aa: CASSLFRSTDTQYF

j_gene: TRBJ2-2
v_gene: TRBV19
d_gene: NA
abundance: NA
CDR3nt: TGTGCCAGTAGAGGGGCCGGAGACACCGGGGAGCTGTTTTTT
CDR3aa: CASRGAGDTGELFF

j_gene: TRBJ2-5
v_gene: TRBV9
d_gene: NA
abundance: NA
CDR3nt: TGTGCCAGCAGCGTCGCCAGGACCCAAGAGACCCAGTACTTC
CDR3aa: CASSVARTQETQYF

j_gene: TRBJ1-2
v_gene: TRBV10-3
d_gene: NA
abundance: many
CDR3nt: TGTGCCATCAGTGAGGGTTTTGGGGATCTCGGCTATGGCTACACCTTC
CDR3aa: CAISEGFGDLGYGYTF

j_gene: TRBJ2-1
v_gene: TRBV19
d_gene: TRBD2
abundance: NA
CDR3nt: TGTGCCAGTAGTCCCGGGGGGGTCTACAATGAGCAGTTCTTC
CDR3aa: CASSPGGVYNEQFF

j_gene: TRBJ2-1
v_gene: TRBV7-3
d_gene: TRBD1
abundance: NA
CDR3nt: TGTGCCAGCAGCTTAACGGGGTCGACAGGGGGCTCCAATGAGCAGTTCTTC
CDR3aa: CASSLTGSTGGSNEQFF

j_gene: TRBJ2-4
v_gene: TRBV7-2
d_gene: TRBD1
abundance: few
CDR3nt: TGTGCCAGCAGTTCGGACAGGGGCAAAAACATTCAGTACTTC
CDR3aa: CASSSDRGKNIQYF

j_gene: TRBJ1-1
v_gene: TRBV20-1
d_gene: NA
abundance: few
CDR3nt: TGCAGTGCACTGGGAGCTTTCTTT
CDR3aa: CSALGAFF

j_gene: TRBJ2-7
v_gene: TRBV25-1
d_gene: NA
abundance: NA
CDR3nt: TGTGCCAGCAGTGAAACGTGGGGGGCCCCCACCTACGAGCAGTACTTC
CDR3aa: CASSETWGAPTYEQYF

j_gene: TRBJ1-2
v_gene: TRBV18
d_gene: TRBD1
abundance: NA
CDR3nt: TGTGCCAGCTCGCAGGGGGCGAGTGTGGATGGCTACACCTTC
CDR3aa: CASSQGASVDGYTF

j_gene: TRBJ2-5
v_gene: TRBV2
d_gene: NA
abundance: once
CDR3nt: TGTGCCAGCACCAGGGGGACTGCAGAGACCCAGTACTTC
CDR3aa: CASTRGTAETQYF

j_gene: TRBJ1-2
v_gene: TRBV19
d_gene: NA
abundance: NA
CDR3nt: TGTGCCAGTAGGCCGGGGCAGGCTAACTATGGCTACACCTTC
CDR3aa: CASRPGQANYGYTF

j_gene: TRBJ1-4
v_gene: TRBV9
d_gene: NA
abundance: NA
CDR3nt: TGTGCCAGCAGCGTAACCGGGACTAATGAAAAACTGTTTTTT
CDR3aa: CASSVTGTNEKLFF

j_gene: TRBJ2-7
v_gene: TRBV5-1
d_gene: TRBD1
abundance: NA
CDR3nt: TGCGCCAGCAGCCCGGGACAGGGGGGAGGCGAGCAGTACTTC
CDR3aa: CASSPGQGGGEQYF

j_gene: TRBJ1-5
v_gene: TRBV19
d_gene: TRBD1
abundance: NA
CDR3nt: TGTGCCAGTAAGGGGACAGCTACCTTGGGGCCCCAGCATTTT
CDR3aa: CASKGTATLGPQHF